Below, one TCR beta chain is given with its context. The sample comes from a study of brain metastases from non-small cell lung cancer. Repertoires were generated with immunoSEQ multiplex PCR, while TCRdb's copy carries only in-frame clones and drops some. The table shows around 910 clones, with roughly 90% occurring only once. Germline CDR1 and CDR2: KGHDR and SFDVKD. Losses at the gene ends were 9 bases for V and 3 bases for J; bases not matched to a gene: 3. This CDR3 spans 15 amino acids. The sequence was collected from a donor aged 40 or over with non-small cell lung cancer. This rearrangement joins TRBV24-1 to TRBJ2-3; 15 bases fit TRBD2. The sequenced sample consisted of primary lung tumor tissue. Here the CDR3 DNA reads TGTGCCACCCAGGGACTAGCGGGAGGTACAGATACGCAGTATTTT. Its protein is CATQGLAGGTDTQYF.